What follows describes a single T cell receptor beta chain. This CDR3 is 15 amino acids long. The V gene's germline CDR1 is LGHNT and CDR2 FRNRAP. The trim removed 3 bases at V and 8 bases at J, leaving 5 bases unmatched. The sample comes from a study of blood T cell repertoires in COVID-19. Study summary: From T cells, B-cell-depleted T cells, or PBMCs came the material, which was cDNA or gDNA.

Methods used by the authors: The authors estimated nucleated cell counts from reference gene primer amplification. Profiling relied on immunoSEQ multiplex PCR, and the TCRdb table lists in-frame clones only, not all of them. That table is the source of V, J and clone size, and D and trimming were worked out from the DNA. Of about 380,000 clones listed, roughly 85% are singletons. Sample: peripheral blood. The gene calls are TRBV12-5 and TRBJ2-1, with TRBD2 matching over 12 bases. The TCR sequence derives from a woman aged 18-30 years with acute or convalescent COVID-19. CDR3 sequence reads: CASGLGLAGMHEQFF. The CDR3 DNA follows: TGTGCTAGTGGTTTAGGACTAGCGGGGATGCATGAGCAGTTCTTC.